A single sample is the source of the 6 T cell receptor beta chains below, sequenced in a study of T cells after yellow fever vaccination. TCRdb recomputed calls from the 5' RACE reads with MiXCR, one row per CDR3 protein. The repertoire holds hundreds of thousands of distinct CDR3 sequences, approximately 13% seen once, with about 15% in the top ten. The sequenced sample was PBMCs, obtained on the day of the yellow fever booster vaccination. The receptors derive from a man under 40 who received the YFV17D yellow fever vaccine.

The CDR3 loop reads CAWTLKLGLPGVQYF. DNA of the CDR3: TGTGCCTGGACATTAAAGCTAGGACTGCCCGGTGTGCAGTACTTC. This sequence joins TRBV30 and TRBJ2-7; D might be TRBD2 (5 bases). With 4 bases removed from V and 9 bases from J, the gap between germline ends came to 25 bases. Germline V gene data show CDR1 as GTSNPN and CDR2 as SVGIG (reference sequence). The CDR3 is 15 amino acids. Variable domain in full (rest from reference TRBV30 and TRBJ2-7): SQTIHQWPATLVQPVGSPLSLECTVEGTSNPNLYWYRQAAGRGLQLLFYSVGIGQISSEVPQNLSASRPQDRQFILSSKKLLLSDSGFYLCAWTLKLGLPGVQYFGPGTRLTVT.

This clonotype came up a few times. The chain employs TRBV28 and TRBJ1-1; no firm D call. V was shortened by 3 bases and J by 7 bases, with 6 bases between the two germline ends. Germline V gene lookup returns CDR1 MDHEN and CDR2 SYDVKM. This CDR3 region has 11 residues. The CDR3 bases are TGTGCCAGCAGTTTCGGATATGAAGCTTTCTTT. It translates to CASSFGYEAFF.

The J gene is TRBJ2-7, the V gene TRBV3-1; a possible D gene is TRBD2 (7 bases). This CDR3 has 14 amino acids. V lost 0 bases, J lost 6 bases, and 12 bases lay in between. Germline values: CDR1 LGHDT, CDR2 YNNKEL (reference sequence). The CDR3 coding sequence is TGTGCCAGCAGCCAAGATATTGCGGGGGCCGAGCAGTACTTC. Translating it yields CASSQDIAGAEQYF.

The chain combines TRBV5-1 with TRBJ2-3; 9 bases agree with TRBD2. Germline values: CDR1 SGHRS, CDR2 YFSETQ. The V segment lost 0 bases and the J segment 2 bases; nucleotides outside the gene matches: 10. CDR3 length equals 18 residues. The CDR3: CASSLEGPLAGLTDTQYF. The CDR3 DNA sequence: TGCGCCAGCAGCTTGGAGGGCCCTCTAGCGGGACTCACAGATACGCAGTATTTT.

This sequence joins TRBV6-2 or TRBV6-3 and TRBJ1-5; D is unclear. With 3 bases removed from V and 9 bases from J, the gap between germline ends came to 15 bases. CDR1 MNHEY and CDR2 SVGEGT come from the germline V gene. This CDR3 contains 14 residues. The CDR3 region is CASSYSGGSPPQHF. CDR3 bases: TGTGCCAGCAGTTATTCAGGCGGGAGTCCGCCCCAGCATTTT.

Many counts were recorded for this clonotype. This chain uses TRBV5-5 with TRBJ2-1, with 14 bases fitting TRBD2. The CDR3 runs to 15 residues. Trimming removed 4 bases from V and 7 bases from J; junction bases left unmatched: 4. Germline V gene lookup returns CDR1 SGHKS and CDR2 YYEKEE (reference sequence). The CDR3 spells CASSRGLAGVNEQFF. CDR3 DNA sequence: TGTGCCAGCAGCCGGGGACTAGCGGGAGTTAATGAGCAGTTCTTC.